The 16 T cell receptor beta chains below were found in one sample sequenced in a study of blood T cell repertoires in COVID-19. Here immunoSEQ multiplex PCR was the method, and the copy in TCRdb shows in-frame clones only, minus some. The data show fewer than 80,000 clones, with 86% seen just once and 6.3% held by the top ten. Sequences were obtained from peripheral blood. Receptor source: a man older than 75 with COVID-19, enrolled during active disease.

This rearrangement joins TRBV19 to TRBJ1-1; weak D call: TRBD1 (6 bases). The CDR3 runs 14 residues. V shed 3 bases and J shed 3 bases, with 11 bases lying between them. In germline, CDR1 is LNHDA, CDR2 SQIVND (reference sequence). The CDR3: CASSIGQTYTEAFF. Here the CDR3 DNA reads TGTGCCAGTAGTATCGGACAGACTTACACTGAAGCTTTCTTT.

This clone was seen ten or more times. The V and J genes are TRBV19 and TRBJ1-2; D unresolved. Germline lookup yields CDR1 LNHDA and CDR2 SQIVND (reference sequence). This CDR3 region has 17 residues. The V end was cut by 0 bases, the J end by 8 bases, with 22 bases between. The CDR3 nucleotides are TGTGCCAGTAGTATAGATCATGAGAGGGCCTGGTGGGTCGGCTACACCTTC. Protein: CASSIDHERAWWVGYTF.

The chain is built from TRBV18 and TRBJ2-7, with D possibly being TRBD2 (6 bases). V was cut by 3 bases and J by 2 bases, with 11 bases left in between. In germline, CDR1 is KGHSH, CDR2 LQKENI. The CDR3 covers 14 residues. CDR3: CASSPAGTPYEQYF. The CDR3 DNA is TGTGCCAGCTCACCCGCAGGGACTCCCTACGAGCAGTACTTC.

This clone was recorded once. The rearrangement uses TRBV6-5 and TRBJ1-2; unclear D gene. This CDR3 contains 13 residues. Germline CDR1 and CDR2: MNHEY and SVGAGI. V dropped 5 bases and J dropped 0 bases, with 7 bases sitting between them. CDR3 amino acids: CASSPESNYGYTF. CDR3 in DNA: TGTGCCAGCAGTCCGGAGTCTAACTATGGCTACACCTTC.

V gene TRBV4-1 combines with J gene TRBJ2-1, with TRBD2 matching 14 bases. After removal of 3 bases from V and 0 bases from J, the junction contained 13 bases not matched to a gene. CDR1 and CDR2 (germline): MGHRA, YSYEKL. The CDR3 is 21 amino acids. CDR3 loop: CASSQRDMTSGGAPSYNEQFF. The DNA of the CDR3 is TGCGCCAGCAGCCAGAGGGACATGACTAGCGGGGGGGCCCCCTCCTACAATGAGCAGTTCTTC.

The chain uses TRBV6-6 and TRBJ1-2; TRBD1 is a possible D gene (6 bases). V lost 0 bases to trimming and J lost 3 bases, with 11 bases between them. CDR1 MNHNY and CDR2 SVGAGI come from the germline V gene (reference sequence). CDR3 length: 15 amino acids. CDR3 DNA sequence: TGTGCCAGCAGTTACTCCGGACAGAGCTACTATGGCTACACCTTC. Its translation: CASSYSGQSYYGYTF.

The chain has TRBV7-9 and TRBJ1-2; D is perhaps TRBD1 (5 bases). The CDR3 runs to 16 residues. Trimming removed 1 base at V and 0 bases at J, with 12 bases between. The V gene's germline CDR1 is SEHNR and CDR2 FQNEAQ (reference sequence). The CDR3 spells CASSLVLDSANYGYTF. The CDR3 DNA reads as TGTGCCAGCAGCTTAGTACTCGACAGTGCTAACTATGGCTACACCTTC.

In this sample, this clone turned up once. This chain connects TRBV4-1 to TRBJ2-1; D is possibly TRBD2 (7 bases). V was trimmed by 2 bases and J by 4 bases, leaving 27 bases between them. Germline loops: CDR1 MGHRA, CDR2 YSYEKL. This CDR3 region has 20 residues. CDR3 region: CASSQSHSPREGGTYNEQFF. The CDR3 coding sequence is TGCGCCAGCAGCCAAAGCCACTCGCCTAGGGAGGGGGGGACATACAATGAGCAGTTCTTC.

Concerning this clone itself: Distinct nucleotide sequences in the sample also encode this CDR3. V usage is TRBV3-1 (or the pseudogene TRBV3-2) and J usage is TRBJ1-5; a weak D match, TRBD1 (6 bases). CDR1 is LGHDT and CDR2 is YNNKEL in the germline V gene (reference sequence). The CDR3 totals 13 residues. The ends were cut back, 0 bases at V and 7 bases at J, with 7 bases in the middle. CDR3 in amino acids: CASSQDRGQPQHF. DNA of the CDR3: TGTGCCAGCAGCCAAGATAGGGGGCAGCCCCAGCATTTT.

The chain links TRBV4-1 to TRBJ1-5; no firm D call. The V and J ends lost 0 bases and 4 bases respectively, with 7 bases between them. The CDR3 runs 14 residues. Germline V gene lookup returns CDR1 MGHRA and CDR2 YSYEKL. CDR3 residues: CASSQDGRNQPQHF. The CDR3 bases are TGCGCCAGCAGCCAAGATGGCAGGAATCAGCCCCAGCATTTT.

This clone was counted only a few times. This CDR3 reads CASSNHPGLAGGIYYEQYF. CDR3 sequence (DNA): TGTGCCAGCAGTAACCACCCGGGACTAGCGGGGGGCATTTACTACGAGCAGTACTTC. This chain uses TRBV6-2 or TRBV6-3 with TRBJ2-7; 15 bases agree with TRBD2. The CDR3 sequence is 19 residues long. CDR1 is MNHEY, CDR2 SVGEGT, per germline. Losses at the gene ends were 5 bases for V and 3 bases for J; bases not matched to a gene: 14.

A word on this clone: Other DNA sequences within the sample encode an identical CDR3. This rearrangement joins TRBV20-1 to TRBJ1-2; D call uncertain. From germline, CDR1 is DFQATT and CDR2 SNEGSKA (reference sequence). Trimming removed 3 bases from V and 0 bases from J, with 8 bases in between. This CDR3 is built from 13 residues. In DNA form, the CDR3 reads TGCAGTGCTAGTTCCGGAGCTAACTATGGCTACACCTTC. It translates to CSASSGANYGYTF.

The chain links TRBV24-1 to TRBJ2-5; TRBD2 aligns across 15 bases. V dropped 9 bases and J dropped 5; count of bases not matched to a gene: 6. Per germline, CDR1 KGHDR and CDR2 SFDVKD. The CDR3 spans 15 residues. The CDR3 bases are TGTGCCACCCTTGGACTAGCGGGGGGGAAGGAGACCCAGTACTTC. Amino acids: CATLGLAGGKETQYF.

The rearrangement uses TRBV19 and TRBJ2-1, with D possibly TRBD2 on 6 matching bases. V lost 3 bases and J 7 bases, leaving 16 bases between the germline ends. This CDR3 has 15 residues. CDR1 LNHDA and CDR2 SQIVND come from the germline V gene (reference sequence). The CDR3 DNA reads TGTGCCAGTAGTATTATAGACGCCGGGAGTAATGAGCAGTTCTTC. It translates to CASSIIDAGSNEQFF.

The chain recombines TRBV19 with TRBJ1-5; 8 bases are shared with TRBD1. Germline V gives CDR1 LNHDA, CDR2 SQIVND (reference sequence). The junction had 6 bases not matched to a gene; V was cut back by 3 bases and J by 2 bases. This CDR3 region has 16 residues. The CDR3 region has the DNA TGTGCCAGTAGTATCCAGGGGGCTAGGGGCAATCAGCCCCAGCATTTT. Its translation: CASSIQGARGNQPQHF.

A single count supports this clone. V is TRBV7-9 and J is TRBJ2-5, with D perhaps matching TRBD1 (5 bases). The CDR3 is made up of 15 amino acids. The ends were cut back, 6 bases at V and 5 bases at J, with 19 bases in the middle. The germline gives CDR1 SEHNR, CDR2 FQNEAQ (reference sequence). CDR3: CASRIGARRYETQYF. CDR3 bases: TGTGCCAGCAGGATTGGGGCCCGGCGGTACGAGACCCAGTACTTC.